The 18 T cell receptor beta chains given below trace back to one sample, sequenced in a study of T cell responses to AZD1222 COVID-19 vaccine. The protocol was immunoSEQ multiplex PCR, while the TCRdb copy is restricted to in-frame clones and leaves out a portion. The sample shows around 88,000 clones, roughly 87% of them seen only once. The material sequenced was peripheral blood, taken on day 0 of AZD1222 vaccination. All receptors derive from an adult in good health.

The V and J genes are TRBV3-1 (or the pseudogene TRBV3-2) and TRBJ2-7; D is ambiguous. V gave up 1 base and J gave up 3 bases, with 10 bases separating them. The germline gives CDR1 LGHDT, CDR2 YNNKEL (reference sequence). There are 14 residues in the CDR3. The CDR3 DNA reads TGTGCCAGCAGCCAAGCCGGACCACTCTACGAGCAGTACTTC. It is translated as CASSQAGPLYEQYF.

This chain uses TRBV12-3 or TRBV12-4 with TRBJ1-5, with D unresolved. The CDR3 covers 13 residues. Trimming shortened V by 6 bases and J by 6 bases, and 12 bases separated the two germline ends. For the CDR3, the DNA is TGTGCCAGCAGCCCCGGCAAGGTTCAGCCCCAGCATTTT. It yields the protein CASSPGKVQPQHF.

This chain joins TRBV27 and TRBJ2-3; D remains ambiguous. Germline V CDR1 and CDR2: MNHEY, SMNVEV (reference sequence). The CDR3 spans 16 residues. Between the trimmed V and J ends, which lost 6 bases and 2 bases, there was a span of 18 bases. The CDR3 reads CASSPQPRWATDTQYF. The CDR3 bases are TGTGCCAGCAGCCCCCAGCCCCGGTGGGCCACAGATACGCAGTATTTT.

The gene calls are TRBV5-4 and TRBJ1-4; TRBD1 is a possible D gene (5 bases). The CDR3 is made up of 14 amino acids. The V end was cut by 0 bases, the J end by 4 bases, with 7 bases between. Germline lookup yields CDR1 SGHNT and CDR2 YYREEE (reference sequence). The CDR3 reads CASSLDGGNEKLFF. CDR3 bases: TGTGCCAGCAGCTTGGATGGGGGTAATGAAAAACTGTTTTTT.

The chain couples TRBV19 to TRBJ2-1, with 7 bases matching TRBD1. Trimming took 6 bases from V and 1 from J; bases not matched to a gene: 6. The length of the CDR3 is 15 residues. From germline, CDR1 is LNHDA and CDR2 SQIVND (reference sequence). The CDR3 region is CASRNRGRSYNEQFF. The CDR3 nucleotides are TGTGCCAGTAGAAACAGGGGCCGGTCCTACAATGAGCAGTTCTTC.

The CDR3 bases are TGTGCCAGCAGCCCCACGCGGGGTTATGGAAACACCATATATTTT. Its translation: CASSPTRGYGNTIYF. The chain uses TRBV14 and TRBJ1-3, with unresolved D. CDR3 length: 15 amino acids. The germline CDR1 and CDR2 sequences are SGHDN and FVKESK. The germline V and J ends were trimmed by 4 bases and 3 bases, with 13 bases remaining between them.

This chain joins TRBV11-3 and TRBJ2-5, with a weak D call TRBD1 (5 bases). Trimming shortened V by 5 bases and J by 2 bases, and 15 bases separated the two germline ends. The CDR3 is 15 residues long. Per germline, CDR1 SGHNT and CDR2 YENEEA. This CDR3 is CASSQGAKQQETQYF. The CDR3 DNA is TGTGCCAGCAGCCAGGGCGCAAAACAACAAGAGACCCAGTACTTC.

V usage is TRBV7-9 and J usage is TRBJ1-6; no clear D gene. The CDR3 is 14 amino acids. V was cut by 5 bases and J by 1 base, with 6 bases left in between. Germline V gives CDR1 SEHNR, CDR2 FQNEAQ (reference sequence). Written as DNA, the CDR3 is TGTGCCAGCAGCCATGAATCCTATAATTCACCCCTCCACTTT. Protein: CASSHESYNSPLHF.

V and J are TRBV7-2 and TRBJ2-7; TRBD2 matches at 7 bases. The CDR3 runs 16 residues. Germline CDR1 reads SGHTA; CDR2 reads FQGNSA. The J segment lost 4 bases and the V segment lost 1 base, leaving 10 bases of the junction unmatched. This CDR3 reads CASSLVDGLEFYEQYF. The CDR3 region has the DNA TGTGCCAGCAGCTTAGTTGACGGACTAGAGTTTTACGAGCAGTACTTC. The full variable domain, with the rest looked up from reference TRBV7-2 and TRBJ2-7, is GAGVSQSPSNKVTEKGKDVELRCDPISGHTALYWYRQSLGQGLEFLIYFQGNSAPDKSGLPSDRFSAERTGGSVSTLTIQRTQQEDSAVYLCASSLVDGLEFYEQYFGPGTRLTVT.

The CDR3: CASSRSRDREYEQYF. The CDR3 DNA is TGTGCCAGTAGCCGATCCCGGGACAGGGAATACGAGCAGTACTTC. This chain joins TRBV19 and TRBJ2-7, with TRBD1 matching 9 bases. This CDR3 region has 15 residues. The germline V gene has CDR1 LNHDA and CDR2 SQIVND (reference sequence). J was trimmed by 4 bases and V by 6 bases; bases with no gene match: 10. Together with reference TRBV19 and TRBJ2-7, the CDR3 gives the full variable domain: DGGITQSPKYLFRKEGQNVTLSCEQNLNHDAMYWYRQDPGQGLRLIYYSQIVNDFQKGDIAEGYSVSREKKESFPLTVTSAQKNPTAFYLCASSRSRDREYEQYFGPGTRLTVT.

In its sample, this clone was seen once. The CDR3 protein is CAWSGGGQIYEQYF. Written as DNA, the CDR3 is TGTGCCTGGAGCGGGGGGGGACAGATCTACGAGCAGTACTTC. The genes are TRBV30 and TRBJ2-7; D possibly corresponds to TRBD2 (8 bases). CDR3 size: 14 residues. CDR1 is GTSNPN, CDR2 SVGIG, per germline (reference sequence). Trimming took 3 bases from V and 3 from J, leaving 15 bases between them.

The CDR3 protein is CASSIVRLDSNQPQHF. For the CDR3, the DNA is TGTGCCAGTAGTATAGTCAGGTTAGATAGCAATCAGCCCCAGCATTTT. J is TRBJ1-5 and V is TRBV19; no clear D gene. CDR3 length equals 16 residues. Per germline, CDR1 LNHDA and CDR2 SQIVND (reference sequence). Between the trimmed V and J ends, which lost 1 base and 0 bases, there was a span of 10 bases.

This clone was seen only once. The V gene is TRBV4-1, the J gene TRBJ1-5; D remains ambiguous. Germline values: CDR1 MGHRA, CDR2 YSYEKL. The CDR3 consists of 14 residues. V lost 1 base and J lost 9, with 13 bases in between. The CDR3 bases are TGCGCCAGCAGCCAAGTGGGAAAATTAGTGCCCCAGCATTTT. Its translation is CASSQVGKLVPQHF.

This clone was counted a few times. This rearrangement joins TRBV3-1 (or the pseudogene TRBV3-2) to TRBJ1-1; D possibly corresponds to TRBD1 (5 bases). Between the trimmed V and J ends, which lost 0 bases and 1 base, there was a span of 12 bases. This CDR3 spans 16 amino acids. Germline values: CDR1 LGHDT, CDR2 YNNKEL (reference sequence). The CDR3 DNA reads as TGTGCCAGCAGCCAAGATTGGAGGGGCTCGAACACTGAAGCTTTCTTT. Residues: CASSQDWRGSNTEAFF.

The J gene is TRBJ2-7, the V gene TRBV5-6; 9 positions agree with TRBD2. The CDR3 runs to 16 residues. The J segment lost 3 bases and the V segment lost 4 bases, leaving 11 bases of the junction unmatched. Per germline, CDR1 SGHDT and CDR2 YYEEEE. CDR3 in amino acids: CASSRIAGVFLYEQYF. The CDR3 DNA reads TGTGCCAGCAGCCGTATAGCGGGAGTATTTCTCTACGAGCAGTACTTC. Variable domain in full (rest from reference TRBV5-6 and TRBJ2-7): DAGVTQSPTHLIKTRGQQVTLRCSPKSGHDTVSWYQQALGQGPQFIFQYYEEEERQRGNFPDRFSGHQFPNYSSELNVNALLLGDSALYLCASSRIAGVFLYEQYFGPGTRLTVT.

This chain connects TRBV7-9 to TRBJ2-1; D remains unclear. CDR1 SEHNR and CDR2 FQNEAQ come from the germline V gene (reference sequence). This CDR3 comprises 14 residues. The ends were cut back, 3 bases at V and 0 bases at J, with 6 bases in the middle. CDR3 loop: CASSLTGSYNEQFF. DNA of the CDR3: TGTGCCAGCAGCTTGACTGGCTCCTACAATGAGCAGTTCTTC.

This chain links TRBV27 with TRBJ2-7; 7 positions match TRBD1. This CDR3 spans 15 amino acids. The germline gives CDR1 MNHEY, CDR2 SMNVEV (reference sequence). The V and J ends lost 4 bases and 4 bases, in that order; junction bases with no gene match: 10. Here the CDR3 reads CASSSRSGGAYEQYF. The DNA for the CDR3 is TGTGCCAGCAGTTCCCGGTCAGGGGGAGCTTACGAGCAGTACTTC.

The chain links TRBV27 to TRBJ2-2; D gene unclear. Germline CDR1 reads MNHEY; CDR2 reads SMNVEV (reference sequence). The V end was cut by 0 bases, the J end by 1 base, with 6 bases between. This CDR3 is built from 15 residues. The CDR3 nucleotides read TGTGCCAGCAGTTTATCGTTGGGGAACACCGGGGAGCTGTTTTTT. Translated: CASSLSLGNTGELFF.